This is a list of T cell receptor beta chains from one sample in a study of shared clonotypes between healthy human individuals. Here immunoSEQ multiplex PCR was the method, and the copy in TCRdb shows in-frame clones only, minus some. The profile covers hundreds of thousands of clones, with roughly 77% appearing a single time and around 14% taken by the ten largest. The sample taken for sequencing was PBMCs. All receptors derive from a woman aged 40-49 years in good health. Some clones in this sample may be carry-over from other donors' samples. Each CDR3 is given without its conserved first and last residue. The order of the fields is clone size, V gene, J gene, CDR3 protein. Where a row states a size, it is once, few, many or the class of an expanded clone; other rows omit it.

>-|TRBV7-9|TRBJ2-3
ASSRFSGRASDTQY
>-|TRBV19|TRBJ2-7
ASRNLAGVGPGGEQY
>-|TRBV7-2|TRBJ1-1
ASRRSWTENTEAF
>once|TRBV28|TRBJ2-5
ASSSRTGQLGETQY
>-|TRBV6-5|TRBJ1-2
ASSVSPNYGYT
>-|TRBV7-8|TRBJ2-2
ASSDGYGNTGELF
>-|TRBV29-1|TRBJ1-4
SGKQGNEKLF
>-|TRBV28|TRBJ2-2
ASSSGNTGELF
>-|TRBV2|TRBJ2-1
ASTGVRSNEQF
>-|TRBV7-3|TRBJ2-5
ASSLAVQETQY
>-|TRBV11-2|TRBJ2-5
ASSSAPGQETQY
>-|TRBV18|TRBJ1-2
ASSPPGGTYGYT
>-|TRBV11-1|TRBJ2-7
ASSRGGSGWEQY
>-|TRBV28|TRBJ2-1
ASSLMFNEQF
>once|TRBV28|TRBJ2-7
ASSPPPTGGPYEQY
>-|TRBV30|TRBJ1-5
AWSLRQSNQPQH
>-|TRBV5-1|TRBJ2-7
ASSLEQGPYEQY
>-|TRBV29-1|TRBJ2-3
SVEDGWFTDTQY
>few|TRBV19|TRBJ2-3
ASSILGDTQY
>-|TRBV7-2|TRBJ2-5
ASSLVGSGTWETQY
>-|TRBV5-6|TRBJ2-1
ASSLKIGLADNEQF
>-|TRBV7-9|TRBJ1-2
ASRPPGTSVYGYT
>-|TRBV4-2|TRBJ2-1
ASSPKTREKNEQF
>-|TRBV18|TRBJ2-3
ASSLLAGGDTDTQY
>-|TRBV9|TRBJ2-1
ASSVATGTGYNEQF
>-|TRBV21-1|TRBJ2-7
ASSVLGTGGHEQY
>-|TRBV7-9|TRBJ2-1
ASSLGGSDNEQF
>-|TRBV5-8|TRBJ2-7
ASSIRTGSYEQY
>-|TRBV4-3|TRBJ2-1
ASSPRDGEQF
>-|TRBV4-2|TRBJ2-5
ASSQGAGGAQETQY
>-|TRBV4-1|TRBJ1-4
ASSNPTGQGREKLF
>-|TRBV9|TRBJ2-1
ASNSPGLVFDEQF
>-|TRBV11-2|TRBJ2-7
ASSLQTGSRYEQY
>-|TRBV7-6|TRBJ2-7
ASSLQGTISYEQY
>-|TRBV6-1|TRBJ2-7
ASVAAYEQY
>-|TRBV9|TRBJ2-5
ASSARLAHETQY
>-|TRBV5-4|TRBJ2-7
ASSPDWAREQY
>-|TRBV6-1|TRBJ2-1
ASSEANRAYNEQF
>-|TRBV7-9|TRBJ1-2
ASSRQGAASGYT
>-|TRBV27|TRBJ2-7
ASSLSVAGGTYEQY
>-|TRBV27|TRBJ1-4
ASSPGQGPEKLF
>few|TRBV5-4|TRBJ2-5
ASSARATVETQY
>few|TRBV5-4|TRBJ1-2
ASSLGTGRYGYT
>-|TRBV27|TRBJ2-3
ASGGAYTQY
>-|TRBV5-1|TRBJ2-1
ASSSLSTSEQF
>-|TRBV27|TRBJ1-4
ASSLYGGGEKLF
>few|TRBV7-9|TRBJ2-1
ASSPRLAGVIEQF
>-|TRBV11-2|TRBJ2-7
ASRSVSAQGSPYEQY
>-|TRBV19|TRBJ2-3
ASSATPGQGPQY
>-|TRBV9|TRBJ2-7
ASSPDRLHEQY
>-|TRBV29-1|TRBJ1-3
SVAVVGNTIY